The 26 T cell receptor beta chains in this list originate from one sample, sequenced in a study of post-analysis software for immune sequencing data. General study points: In patients, TRBV5-6, TRBV5-1 and TRBV20-1 belonged to five TRBV segments found more frequently than in controls.

The authors incorporated unique molecular identifiers into the TCR beta cDNA libraries. TCRdb reprocessed the PCR reads with MiXCR, giving one entry per CDR3 protein. The table has fewer than 900,000 distinct CDR3 sequences, about half seen once. Their target antigens are unknown. Material for sequencing was blood. These receptors all stem from a girl aged 10 to 17 with multiple sclerosis.

The rearrangement links TRBV7-9 to TRBJ2-1, with D perhaps TRBD2 (5 bases). Trimming removed 5 bases at V and 9 bases at J, with 14 bases between. CDR1 and CDR2 from the germline V gene are SEHNR and FQNEAQ (reference sequence). The CDR3 loop spans 13 amino acids. The CDR3 here is CASSPRGPSEQFF. CDR3 bases: TGTGCCAGCAGCCCGCGAGGGCCAAGTGAGCAGTTCTTC.

Concerning this clonotype: Relative to the germline gene, one junction end is altered; a read error may explain this. The CDR3 DNA is TGTGCCAGCAGCGGGGGGCCCGGGAAGCTGTTTTTT. Amino acid sequence: CASSGGPGKLFF. The V and J genes are TRBV7-9 and TRBJ2-2; D possibly uses TRBD1 or TRBD2 (6 bases each). The CDR3 is 12 amino acids. Germline V gene sequence: CDR1 SEHNR, CDR2 FQNEAQ (reference sequence).

This chain uses TRBV11-3 with TRBJ2-5, with 9 bases identical to TRBD2. In germline, CDR1 is SGHNT, CDR2 YENEEA. The V gene end was trimmed by 5 bases and the J gene end by 2 bases; junction bases not matched to a gene: 9. This CDR3 is built from 16 residues. The CDR3 DNA follows: TGTGCCAGCAGCGCGAAACGACTAGCGGAACAAGAGACCCAGTACTTC. This translates into CASSAKRLAEQETQYF. The variable domain in full, with the rest retrieved from reference TRBV11-3 and TRBJ2-5, is EAGVVQSPRYKIIEKKQPVAFWCNPISGHNTLYWYLQNLGQGPELLIRYENEEAVDDSQLPKDRFSAERLKGVDSTLKIQPAELGDSAVYLCASSAKRLAEQETQYFGPGTRLLVL.

The chain links TRBV19 to TRBJ2-2, with unresolved D. CDR1 is LNHDA and CDR2 is SQIVND in the germline V gene (reference sequence). The CDR3 is made up of 14 amino acids. V gave up 5 bases and J gave up 0 bases, with 7 bases separating them. Here the CDR3 reads CASSSLANTGELFF. In nucleotides, the CDR3 is TGTGCCAGTAGTTCCCTAGCGAACACCGGGGAGCTGTTTTTT.

V usage is TRBV20-1 and J usage is TRBJ2-7, with TRBD2 matching over 8 bases. The CDR3 contains 17 residues. J was trimmed by 4 bases and V by 1 base; bases with no gene match: 15. Germline V gene sequence: CDR1 DFQATT, CDR2 SNEGSKA (reference sequence). As DNA, the CDR3 is TGCAGTGCTAGAGTGGAGAATAGCGGGATTAGACTATACGAGCAGTACTTC. It yields the protein CSARVENSGIRLYEQYF.

This clonotype was seen more than once but under ten times. The CDR3: CASSLRGADYGYTF. CDR3 in DNA: TGTGCCAGCAGCTTACGGGGGGCGGACTATGGCTACACCTTC. The V gene is TRBV7-2, the J gene TRBJ1-2; D is perhaps TRBD1 (6 bases). Trimming took 2 bases from V and 3 from J, leaving 10 bases between them. This CDR3 contains 14 residues. CDR1 and CDR2 (germline): SGHTA, FQGNSA.

Concerning this clonotype: A read error is possible here, since a much larger clone lies one base away. The rearrangement uses TRBV6-5 and TRBJ2-3; a possible D gene is TRBD2 (7 bases). Germline CDR1 and CDR2: MNHEY and SVGAGI. The CDR3 length is 17 residues. CDR3 in amino acids: CAGSYMGGRRGTDTQYF. In nucleotides, the CDR3 is TGTGCCGGCAGTTACATGGGGGGGCGGAGGGGCACAGATACGCAGTATTTT.

V is TRBV28 and J is TRBJ1-2; the D is unclear. With 3 bases removed from V and 9 bases from J, the gap between germline ends came to 8 bases. This CDR3 spans 11 amino acids. Germline V gene lookup returns CDR1 MDHEN and CDR2 SYDVKM. The CDR3 here is CASSFSLSYTF. The CDR3 DNA is TGTGCCAGCAGTTTTTCCCTTAGCTACACCTTC.

V and J are TRBV4-3 and TRBJ2-7; TRBD2 is a possible D gene (5 bases). Germline values: CDR1 LGHNA, CDR2 YSLEER. Trimming took 0 bases from V and 2 from J, leaving 11 bases between them. The CDR3 contains 15 residues. In nucleotides, the CDR3 is TGCGCCAGCAGCCAAGATCAGTCGGGAACCTACGAGCAGTACTTC. It codes for CASSQDQSGTYEQYF.

J is TRBJ2-7 and V is TRBV30; TRBD1 matches 7 bases. The CDR3 has 12 amino acids. The V segment lost 8 bases and the J segment 5 bases; nucleotides outside the gene matches: 9. Germline values: CDR1 GTSNPN, CDR2 SVGIG (reference sequence). CDR3 in DNA: TGTGCCCAGGGACAGTCAGCGGACGAGCAGTACTTC. Translating it yields CAQGQSADEQYF.

The genes are TRBV12-3 or TRBV12-4 and TRBJ2-3; possibly TRBD1 for D (6 bases). The CDR3 runs 13 residues. Trimming took off 4 bases at V and 5 bases at J, with 10 bases between the two ends. The CDR3: CASSSRGEDTQYF. In DNA, the CDR3 is TGTGCCAGCAGTTCCAGGGGCGAAGATACGCAGTATTTT.

This rearrangement joins TRBV27 to TRBJ1-5, with 8 positions matching TRBD1. Germline V gene data show CDR1 as MNHEY and CDR2 as SMNVEV (reference sequence). J gave up 7 bases and V 5 bases, and 4 bases lay outside the gene matches. There are 13 residues in the CDR3. Here the CDR3 reads CASSIDRGQPQHF. CDR3 coding DNA: TGTGCCAGCAGTATCGACAGGGGCCAGCCCCAGCATTTT.

The V call is TRBV7-9, the J call TRBJ2-1, with unresolved D. Germline V gene lookup returns CDR1 SEHNR and CDR2 FQNEAQ (reference sequence). This CDR3 spans 14 amino acids. V lost 3 bases, J lost 0 bases, and 6 bases lay in between. The CDR3 region is CASSFLASYNEQFF. The CDR3 nucleotides are TGTGCCAGCAGCTTCCTGGCCTCCTACAATGAGCAGTTCTTC.

This sequence joins TRBV7-2 and TRBJ2-3, with TRBD2 identical over 9 bases. Losses at the gene ends were 5 bases for V and 0 bases for J; bases not matched to a gene: 6. This CDR3 contains 16 residues. Germline CDR1 SGHTA, CDR2 FQGNSA. In DNA form, the CDR3 reads TGTGCCAGCAGCCGGGCCAGCGGGGGGAGCACAGATACGCAGTATTTT. It yields the protein CASSRASGGSTDTQYF.

In this sample, this clonotype turned up a few times. The CDR3 spells CATSAAQGGAVKETQYF. The CDR3 DNA reads TGTGCCACCAGTGCCGCACAGGGGGGCGCGGTCAAGGAGACCCAGTACTTC. The chain combines TRBV24-1 with TRBJ2-5, with 8 nucleotides matching TRBD1. V gave up 5 bases and J gave up 5 bases; unmatched junction bases: 15. Germline loops: CDR1 KGHDR, CDR2 SFDVKD. This CDR3 contains 17 residues.

The chain joins TRBV5-6 to TRBJ2-7; D is unclear. The CDR3 has 11 residues. The V gene lost 0 bases and the J gene lost 9 bases, with 7 bases spanning the gap. Germline CDR1 SGHDT, CDR2 YYEEEE. As DNA, the CDR3 is TGTGCCAGCAGCTTGGGTCATAGGCAGTACTTC. Its protein is CASSLGHRQYF.

This rearrangement joins TRBV7-9 to TRBJ2-4, with 7 bases identical to TRBD1. The end of the DNA is better explained by TRBJ2-5, so the J call may be wrong. The CDR3 length is 15 residues. CDR1 and CDR2 from the germline V gene are SEHNR and FQNEAQ (reference sequence). For the CDR3, the DNA is TGTGCCAGCAGCGAAACCGGGACAGACCAAGAGACCCAGTACTTC. This translates into CASSETGTDQETQYF.

The chain joins TRBV12-3 or TRBV12-4 to TRBJ1-2; TRBD1 is a possible D gene (5 bases). The CDR3 length is 11 residues. V was clipped by 4 bases and J by 6 bases, with 6 bases between them. CDR3 residues: CASSYRHGYTF. DNA for the CDR3: TGTGCCAGCAGTTACAGGCATGGCTACACCTTC.

The V call is TRBV20-1, the J call TRBJ2-1, with 7 bases identical to TRBD2. V lost 0 bases, J lost 4 bases, and 6 bases stayed unmatched. The germline gives CDR1 DFQATT, CDR2 SNEGSKA (reference sequence). CDR3 length: 15 amino acids. The CDR3 sequence: CSARDYLAVYNEQFF. CDR3 nucleotide sequence: TGCAGTGCTAGAGATTACCTAGCGGTATACAATGAGCAGTTCTTC.

This clonotype was picked up a small number of times. This rearrangement joins TRBV7-9 to TRBJ2-3; possibly TRBD2 for D (7 bases). The CDR3 loop spans 14 amino acids. CDR1 is SEHNR and CDR2 is FQNEAQ in the germline V gene (reference sequence). The V end was cut by 3 bases, the J end by 3 bases, with 10 bases between. The CDR3 here is CASSFAGATDTQYF. DNA of the CDR3: TGTGCCAGCAGCTTTGCGGGGGCAACAGATACGCAGTATTTT.

The chain has TRBV6-5 and TRBJ1-2; D may be TRBD1 (6 bases). There are 13 residues in the CDR3. V lost 0 bases and J 4 bases, leaving 6 bases between the germline ends. Germline V gene sequence: CDR1 MNHEY, CDR2 SVGAGI. The CDR3 DNA is TGTGCCAGCAGTTACTCAGGGGGCTATGGCTACACCTTC. Translation gives CASSYSGGYGYTF.

Points on this clonotype: Compared with germline, one end of the junction differs, possibly owing to a read error. The J gene is TRBJ1-1, the V gene TRBV7-6; D uncertain. Germline V gene lookup returns CDR1 SGHVS and CDR2 FNYEAQ. This CDR3 has 11 residues. CDR3 nucleotides: TGTGCCAGCACCAACGGCCCTGAGGCTTTCTTT. Translation gives CASTNGPEAFF.

This clonotype has only a few counts. The gene calls are TRBV4-3 and TRBJ2-3; 14 bases align to TRBD2. The CDR3 length is 17 residues. J lost 1 base, V lost 4 bases, and 4 bases had no gene match. Germline CDR1 LGHNA, CDR2 YSLEER. DNA for the CDR3: TGCGCCAGCAGCCTAGGACTAGCGGGAGGTGGCACAGATACGCAGTATTTT. Translated, it gives CASSLGLAGGGTDTQYF.

This clonotype has a count of ten or more. J is TRBJ2-3 and V is TRBV12-3 or TRBV12-4, with 8 bases identical to TRBD1. This CDR3 has 14 amino acids. The ends lost 4 bases at V and 1 base at J; junction bases unmatched: 1. Written as DNA, the CDR3 is TGTGCCAGCAGTTGGACAGGGCGCACAGATACGCAGTATTTT. Amino acids: CASSWTGRTDTQYF.

This clonotype occurred a few times. As DNA, the CDR3 is TGCATAGCGCAGGGGACAAAAGAGACCCAGTACTTC. Translating it yields CIAQGTKETQYF. The rearrangement links TRBV20-1 to TRBJ2-5, with D perhaps TRBD1 (6 bases). Per germline, CDR1 DFQATT and CDR2 SNEGSKA (reference sequence). The CDR3 runs 12 residues.

The genes are TRBV6-5 and TRBJ2-1, with 9 bases fitting TRBD2. After removal of 2 bases from V and 3 bases from J, the junction contained 8 bases not matched to a gene. The CDR3 spans 17 residues. Germline V gives CDR1 MNHEY, CDR2 SVGAGI. The CDR3 spells CASSYRASGVGYNEQFF. The CDR3 DNA sequence: TGTGCCAGCAGTTACCGTGCTAGCGGGGTGGGCTACAATGAGCAGTTCTTC.